This T cell receptor (beta chain) is drawn from a study of cytomegalovirus exposure and HLA in healthy donors. The CDR3 runs to 17 residues. With 0 bases clipped from V and 7 bases from J, the junction kept 9 bases outside the gene matches. Per the germline V gene, CDR1 is MGHRA and CDR2 is YSYEKL. Vbeta (60) and Jbeta (13) primers were used in the PCR. Generated by immunoSEQ multiplex PCR, the TCRdb table keeps only in-frame clones and is missing some. The sample records 150,000 to 200,000 clones, roughly 80% being singletons. On this clone itself: No antigen is known for it.

Points from the study as a whole: It was reported that TCR beta sequences correctly inferred the HLA-A and HLA-B alleles for most subjects. In an earlier analysis, productive rearrangement rates for most beta V segments clustered near 87% or 30%. Clonal expansion was found to be greater in HLA-associated TCR beta chains than in equally common others in a later analysis.

V usage is TRBV4-1 and J usage is TRBJ1-4; 9 bases agree with TRBD1. The TCR comes from a man aged 18 to 29 in good health and CMV-seronegative. Sequencing used PBMCs. DNA of the CDR3: TGCGCCAGCAGCCAAGATGGCAGTCGGGACAGGGCTGAAAAACTGTTTTTT. Residues: CASSQDGSRDRAEKLFF.